This entry lists 22 T cell receptor beta chains sequenced from one sample in a study of response to subunit inactivated influenza vaccine. TCRdb processed the RT-PCR reads anew with MiXCR; each CDR3 protein has one entry. Counted here are about 570,000 distinct CDR3 sequences, about 11% occurring once; the ten biggest clones make up roughly 11%. The sample also formed part of further work on T cells expressing NK-cell markers. That source reports: UMIs accompanied the 5'RACE template switching by which TCR beta cDNA was made.

This specimen was PBMCs from blood, taken on the day of vaccination. The source is a man aged 45 to 65 who received an inactivated influenza vaccine.

The chain couples TRBV10-3 to TRBJ2-1; 12 bases fit TRBD2. The trim removed 6 bases at V and 3 bases at J, leaving 6 bases unmatched. This CDR3 is 16 amino acids long. The germline V gene has CDR1 ENHRY and CDR2 SYGVKD. CDR3 DNA: TGTGCCATCAGGGAGACTAGCGGGAGTTTCTACAATGAGCAGTTCTTC. Translating it yields CAIRETSGSFYNEQFF.

The chain combines TRBV12-5 with TRBJ2-5, with 12 bases that match TRBD1. This CDR3 region has 15 residues. With V trimmed by 7 bases and J by 7 bases, 10 bases remained unmatched. The germline gives CDR1 LGHNT, CDR2 FRNRAP. CDR3 nucleotide sequence: TGTGCTAGTGCCGGGACAGGGGGCGTATCGGGGACCCAGTACTTC. Translation gives CASAGTGGVSGTQYF.

This chain uses TRBV10-3 with TRBJ2-3; 13 bases are shared with TRBD2. Germline V gene lookup returns CDR1 ENHRY and CDR2 SYGVKD. With 6 bases clipped from V and 4 bases from J, the junction kept 4 bases outside the gene matches. The CDR3 extends over 15 amino acids. CDR3 DNA: TGTGCCATCAGGGGGACTAGCGGGATTGCAGATACGCAGTATTTT. It encodes CAIRGTSGIADTQYF.

On this clonotype itself: Likely a read error: the CDR3 ends without its conserved phenylalanine or tryptophan. The CDR3 sequence is CASSEPSGGADTQYL. CDR3 in DNA: TGCGCCAGCAGTGAGCCCAGCGGGGGGGCAGATACGCAGTATCTT. This chain links TRBV10-2 with TRBJ2-3; 10 nucleotides line up with TRBD2. CDR3 length: 15 residues. Trimming cost V 2 bases and J 4 bases; bases outside gene matches: 3. The germline V gene encodes CDR1 WSHSY and CDR2 SAAADI.

This clonotype appeared a few times. CDR3 DNA: TGTGCCAGCGGGACAGCCAAAGAGACCCAGTACTTC. Translating it yields CASGTAKETQYF. This chain connects TRBV12-3 or TRBV12-4 to TRBJ2-5; the match to TRBD1 covers 7 bases. The CDR3 totals 12 residues. V lost 8 bases, J lost 3 bases, and 3 bases stayed unmatched.

Relative to its sample, this clonotype is hyperexpanded (1% or more). The V gene is TRBV29-1, the J gene TRBJ2-1; a weak D match, TRBD2 (5 bases). V lost 3 bases and J 8 bases, leaving 14 bases between the germline ends. The CDR3 has 13 residues. The V gene's germline CDR1 is SQVTM and CDR2 ANQGSEA. The chain's CDR3 is CSVERAPWDEQFF. The CDR3 nucleotides read TGCAGCGTTGAGCGGGCCCCTTGGGATGAGCAGTTCTTC.

The table lists this clonotype with a few counts. The V gene is TRBV6-6, the J gene TRBJ2-3, with D perhaps TRBD1 (5 bases). Per germline, CDR1 MNHNY and CDR2 SVGAGI (reference sequence). V lost 8 bases and J 2 bases, leaving 11 bases between the germline ends. This CDR3 region has 13 residues. CDR3 in DNA: TGTGCCAGCGGCGGCAGGGTCACAGATACGCAGTATTTT. Protein sequence: CASGGRVTDTQYF.

The chain uses TRBV6-2 or TRBV6-3 and TRBJ2-2; maybe TRBD1 (6 bases). V lost 2 bases and J lost 15, with 16 bases in between. The germline V gene has CDR1 MNHEY and CDR2 SVGEGT. The length of the CDR3 is 13 residues. CDR3 sequence: CASSYPARQAVFF. The CDR3 nucleotides are TGTGCCAGCAGTTACCCGGCGCGACAGGCGGTGTTTTTT.

The table lists this clonotype with a few counts. The rearrangement uses TRBV5-1 and TRBJ2-2; TRBD1 matches 9 bases. This CDR3 spans 18 amino acids. V was clipped by 0 bases and J by 5 bases; unmatched bases: 11. CDR1 is SGHRS, CDR2 YFSETQ, per germline. CDR3 in DNA: TGCGCCAGCAGCTTGGTTGCGACAGGGGGTTCATTTACCGGGGAGCTGTTTTTT. Translating it yields CASSLVATGGSFTGELFF.

With regard to this clonotype: With a much larger clone just one base away, this may be a read error. The chain joins TRBV29-1 to TRBJ2-7; 8 bases are shared with TRBD1. Trimming at V came to 4 bases and at J to 2 bases, leaving 7 bases not matched to a gene. CDR1 and CDR2 (germline): SQVTM, ANQGSEA. The CDR3 runs to 14 residues. This CDR3 is CSVVPLDRAYEQYF. The CDR3 nucleotides read TGCAGCGTTGTACCCCTGGACAGGGCCTACGAGCAGTACTTC.

The sample holds a few counts of this clonotype. This rearrangement joins TRBV7-9 to TRBJ2-7; D gene unclear. Germline lookup yields CDR1 SEHNR and CDR2 FQNEAQ (reference sequence). Trimming left V 5 bases short and J 4 bases short, with 9 bases between. The CDR3 covers 12 residues. The chain's CDR3 is CASSPNLYEQYF. CDR3 coding DNA: TGTGCCAGCAGCCCCAATTTATACGAGCAGTACTTC. Complete variable domain (other parts from reference TRBV7-9 and TRBJ2-7): DTGVSQNPRHKITKRGQNVTFRCDPISEHNRLYWYRQTLGQGPEFLTYFQNEAQLEKSRLLSDRFSAERPKGSFSTLEIQRTEQGDSAMYLCASSPNLYEQYFGPGTRLTVT.

This clonotype was counted only a few times. This rearrangement joins TRBV29-1 to TRBJ2-2; 7 positions match TRBD2. Germline CDR1 SQVTM, CDR2 ANQGSEA. The CDR3 consists of 16 residues. Losses at the gene ends were 2 bases for V and 1 base for J; bases not matched to a gene: 7. The CDR3 bases are TGCAGCGTTGAACTGCGGGGGAAGGGGAACACCGGGGAGCTGTTTTTT. Its protein is CSVELRGKGNTGELFF.

This clonotype was observed a few times. The chain has TRBV20-1 and TRBJ2-2; TRBD1 matches 7 bases. The germline CDR1 and CDR2 sequences are DFQATT and SNEGSKA (reference sequence). The CDR3 spans 15 residues. Losses at the gene ends were 4 bases for V and 1 base for J; bases not matched to a gene: 6. The CDR3 sequence is CSATPWTGNTGELFF. In nucleotides, the CDR3 is TGCAGTGCTACCCCTTGGACAGGGAACACCGGGGAGCTGTTTTTT.

The sample holds a few counts of this clonotype. The chain joins TRBV7-2 to TRBJ2-3, with 14 bases fitting TRBD2. The CDR3 has 16 amino acids. The germline CDR1 and CDR2 sequences are SGHTA and FQGNSA. The V and J ends lost 4 bases and 5 bases, in that order; junction bases with no gene match: 5. The CDR3 reads CASSSRLAGGIDTQYF. The CDR3 DNA reads as TGTGCCAGCAGCTCAAGACTAGCGGGGGGGATAGATACGCAGTATTTT.

The chain combines TRBV6-2 or TRBV6-3 with TRBJ1-2, with D perhaps matching TRBD1 (5 bases). Between the trimmed V and J ends, which lost 6 bases and 6 bases, there was a span of 17 bases. CDR3 length equals 14 residues. In germline, CDR1 is MNHEY, CDR2 SVGEGT. The CDR3 here is CASSPGGGNNGYTF. CDR3 nucleotide sequence: TGTGCCAGCAGCCCCGGCGGGGGGAACAATGGCTACACCTTC.

The genes are TRBV27 and TRBJ2-7, with 7 positions matching TRBD2. The V and J ends lost 3 bases and 2 bases, in that order; junction bases with no gene match: 10. This CDR3 has 16 amino acids. Looked up from germline, CDR1 is MNHEY and CDR2 is SMNVEV (reference sequence). This chain's CDR3 is CASSFGTTASPYEQYF. Here the CDR3 DNA reads TGTGCCAGCAGTTTCGGGACTACCGCTTCTCCCTACGAGCAGTACTTC.

This clonotype was recorded a few times. The chain's CDR3 is CASSFGQLNIQYF. Written as DNA, the CDR3 is TGTGCCAGCAGCTTTGGACAGTTAAACATTCAGTACTTC. The chain recombines TRBV7-2 with TRBJ2-4; possible D gene TRBD1, 6 bases. Per the germline V gene, CDR1 is SGHTA and CDR2 is FQGNSA. Trimming took off 3 bases at V and 6 bases at J, with 9 bases between the two ends. The CDR3 has 13 residues.

The table lists this clonotype with a few counts. The DNA for the CDR3 is TGTGCCAGCATTACAGGGGCGTCACCCCTCCACTTT. This translates into CASITGASPLHF. This chain connects TRBV2 to TRBJ1-6; 7 bases map to TRBD1. Germline V gene sequence: CDR1 SNHLY, CDR2 FYNNEI. The CDR3 length is 12 residues. V lost 7 bases and J lost 10; bases outside the gene matches: 4.

In its sample, this clonotype was seen once. The V and J genes are TRBV24-1 and TRBJ2-1; 13 bases map to TRBD2. This CDR3 has 16 residues. The ends lost 5 bases at V and 6 bases at J; junction bases unmatched: 6. Germline CDR1 is KGHDR and CDR2 is SFDVKD. The CDR3 protein is CATSAELAGGGNEQFF. The CDR3 DNA reads TGTGCCACCAGTGCCGAACTAGCGGGAGGGGGCAATGAGCAGTTCTTC.

This clonotype was counted between two and nine times. The chain has TRBV7-9 and TRBJ1-5; D possibly corresponds to TRBD1 (6 bases). V was cut by 1 base and J by 5 bases, with 15 bases left in between. The CDR3 extends over 16 amino acids. Germline V gives CDR1 SEHNR, CDR2 FQNEAQ (reference sequence). This CDR3 reads CASSLGTGYLDQPQHF. For the CDR3, the DNA is TGTGCCAGCAGCTTAGGTACAGGGTACTTGGATCAGCCCCAGCATTTT.

This clonotype was found many times. CDR3 sequence reads: CATSSTGPGELFF. In DNA, the CDR3 is TGTGCCACCAGCAGTACAGGGCCCGGGGAGCTGTTTTTT. The chain recombines TRBV15 with TRBJ2-2; D perhaps matches TRBD1 (6 bases). The CDR3 runs 13 residues. Germline-derived CDR1 and CDR2 are LNHNV and YYDKDF (reference sequence). Trimming left V 3 bases short and J 6 bases short, with 8 bases between.

The J gene is TRBJ2-2, the V gene TRBV12-3 or TRBV12-4; the match to TRBD1 covers 7 bases. The CDR3 extends over 13 amino acids. Losses at the gene ends were 7 bases for V and 6 bases for J; bases not matched to a gene: 5. The CDR3 sequence is CASKGTDAGELFF. Written as DNA, the CDR3 is TGTGCCAGCAAGGGGACAGATGCCGGGGAGCTGTTTTTT.